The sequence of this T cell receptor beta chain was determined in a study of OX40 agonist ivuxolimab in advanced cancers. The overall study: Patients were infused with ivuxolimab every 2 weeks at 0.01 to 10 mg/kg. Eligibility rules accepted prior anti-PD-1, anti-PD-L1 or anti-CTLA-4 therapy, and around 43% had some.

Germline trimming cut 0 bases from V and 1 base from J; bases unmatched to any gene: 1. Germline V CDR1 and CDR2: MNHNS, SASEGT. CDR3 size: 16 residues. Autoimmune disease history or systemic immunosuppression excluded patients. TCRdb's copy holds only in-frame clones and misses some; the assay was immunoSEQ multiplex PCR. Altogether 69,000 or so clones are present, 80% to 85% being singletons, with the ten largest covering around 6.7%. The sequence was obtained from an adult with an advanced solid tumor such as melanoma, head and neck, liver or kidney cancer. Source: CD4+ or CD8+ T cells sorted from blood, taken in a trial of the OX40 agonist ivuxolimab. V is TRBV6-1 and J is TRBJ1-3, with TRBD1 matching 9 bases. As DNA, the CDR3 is TGTGCCAGCAGTGAAGCGACAGGGGGATCTGGAAACACCATATATTTT. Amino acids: CASSEATGGSGNTIYF.